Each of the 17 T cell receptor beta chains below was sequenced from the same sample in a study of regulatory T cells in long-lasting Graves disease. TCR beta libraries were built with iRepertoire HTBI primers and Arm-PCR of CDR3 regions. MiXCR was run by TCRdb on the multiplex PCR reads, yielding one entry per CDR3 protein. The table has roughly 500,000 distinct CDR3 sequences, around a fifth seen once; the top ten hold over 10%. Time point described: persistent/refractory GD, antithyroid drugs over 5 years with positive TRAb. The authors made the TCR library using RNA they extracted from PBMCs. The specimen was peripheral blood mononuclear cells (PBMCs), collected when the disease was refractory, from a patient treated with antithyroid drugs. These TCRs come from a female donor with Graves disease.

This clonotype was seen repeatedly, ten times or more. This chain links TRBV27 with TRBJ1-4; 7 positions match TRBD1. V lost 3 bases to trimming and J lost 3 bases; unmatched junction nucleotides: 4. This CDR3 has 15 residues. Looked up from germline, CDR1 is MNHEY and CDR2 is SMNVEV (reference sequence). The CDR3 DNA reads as TGTGCCAGCAGTTTGTGGACAGGCTCTAATGAAAAACTGTTTTTT. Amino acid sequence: CASSLWTGSNEKLFF.

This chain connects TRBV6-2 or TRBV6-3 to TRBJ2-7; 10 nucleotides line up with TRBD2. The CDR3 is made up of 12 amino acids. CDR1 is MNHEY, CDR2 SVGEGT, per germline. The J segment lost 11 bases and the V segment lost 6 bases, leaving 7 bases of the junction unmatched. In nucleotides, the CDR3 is TGTGCCAGCAGGGGAGTACTAGCGGGAAAGTACTTC. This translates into CASRGVLAGKYF.

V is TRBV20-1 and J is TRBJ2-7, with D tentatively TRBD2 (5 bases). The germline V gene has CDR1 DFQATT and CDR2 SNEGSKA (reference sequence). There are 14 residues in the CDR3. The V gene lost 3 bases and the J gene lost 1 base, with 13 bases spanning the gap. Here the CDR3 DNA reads TGCAGTGCTAGTTCGGATGGGAGTTCCTACGAGCAGTACTTC. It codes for CSASSDGSSYEQYF.

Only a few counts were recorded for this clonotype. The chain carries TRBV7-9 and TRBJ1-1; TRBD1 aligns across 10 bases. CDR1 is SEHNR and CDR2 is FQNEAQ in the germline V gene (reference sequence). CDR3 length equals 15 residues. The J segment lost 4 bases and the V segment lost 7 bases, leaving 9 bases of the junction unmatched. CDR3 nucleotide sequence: TGTGCCAGCAACTCGGGACAGGGGCGGAGCACTGAAGCTTTCTTT. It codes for CASNSGQGRSTEAFF.

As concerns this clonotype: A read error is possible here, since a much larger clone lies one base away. In DNA, the CDR3 is TGTGCCAGCAGTCACAGGAAGGCAACTAATGGAAAACTGTTTTTT. Translation: CASSHRKATNGKLFF. V and J are TRBV7-2 and TRBJ1-4; weak D call: TRBD1 (5 bases). CDR3 size: 15 residues. Germline CDR1 is SGHTA and CDR2 is FQGNSA.

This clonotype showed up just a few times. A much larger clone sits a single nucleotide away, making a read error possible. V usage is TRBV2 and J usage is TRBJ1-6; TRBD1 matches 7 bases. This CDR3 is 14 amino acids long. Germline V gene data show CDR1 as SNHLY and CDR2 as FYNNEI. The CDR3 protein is CASRPGQLDSPLNF. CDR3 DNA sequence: TGTGCCAGCAGGCCGGGACAGTTAGATTCACCCCTCAACTTT.

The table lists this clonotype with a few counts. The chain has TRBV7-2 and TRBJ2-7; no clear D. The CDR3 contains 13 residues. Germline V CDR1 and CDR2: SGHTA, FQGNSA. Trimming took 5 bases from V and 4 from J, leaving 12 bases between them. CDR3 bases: TGTGCCAGCAGCGTAGACCCCGTTTACGAGCAGTACTTC. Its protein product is CASSVDPVYEQYF. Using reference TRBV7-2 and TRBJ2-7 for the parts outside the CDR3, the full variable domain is GAGVSQSPSNKVTEKGKDVELRCDPISGHTALYWYRQSLGQGLEFLIYFQGNSAPDKSGLPSDRFSAERTGGSVSTLTIQRTQQEDSAVYLCASSVDPVYEQYFGPGTRLTVT.

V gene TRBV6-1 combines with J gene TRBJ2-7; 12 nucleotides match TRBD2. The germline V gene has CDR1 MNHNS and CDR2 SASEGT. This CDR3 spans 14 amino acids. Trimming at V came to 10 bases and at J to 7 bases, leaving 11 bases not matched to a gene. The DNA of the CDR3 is TGTGCCACCCTAAGGACTAGCGGGGTGGGGGAGCAGTACTTC. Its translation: CATLRTSGVGEQYF.

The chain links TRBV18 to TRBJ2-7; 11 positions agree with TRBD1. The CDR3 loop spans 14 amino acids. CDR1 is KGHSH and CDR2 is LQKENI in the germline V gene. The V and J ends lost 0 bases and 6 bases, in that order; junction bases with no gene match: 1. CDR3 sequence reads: CASSPPGTGGEQYF. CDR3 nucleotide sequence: TGTGCCAGCTCACCACCCGGGACAGGGGGCGAGCAGTACTTC.

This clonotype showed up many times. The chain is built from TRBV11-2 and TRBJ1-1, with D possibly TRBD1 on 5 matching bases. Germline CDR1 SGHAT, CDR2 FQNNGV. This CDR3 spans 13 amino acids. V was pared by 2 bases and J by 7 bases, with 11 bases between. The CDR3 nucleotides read TGTGCCAGCAGCTTACAGGGATATAGTGAAGCTTTCTTT. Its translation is CASSLQGYSEAFF.

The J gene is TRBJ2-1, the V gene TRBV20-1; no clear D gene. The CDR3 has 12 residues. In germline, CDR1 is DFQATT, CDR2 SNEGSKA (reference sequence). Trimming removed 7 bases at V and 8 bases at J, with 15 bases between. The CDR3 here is CSGNRFRDEQFF. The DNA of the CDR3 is TGCAGTGGTAACCGATTTCGCGATGAGCAGTTCTTC.

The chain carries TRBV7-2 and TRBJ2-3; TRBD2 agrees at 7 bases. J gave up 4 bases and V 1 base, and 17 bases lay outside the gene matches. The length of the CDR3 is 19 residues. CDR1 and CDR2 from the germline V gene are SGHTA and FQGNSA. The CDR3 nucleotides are TGTGCCAGCAGCTTAGAATCCCCGGCTAGCGGCCGGAGTGCAGATACGCAGTATTTT. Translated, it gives CASSLESPASGRSADTQYF.

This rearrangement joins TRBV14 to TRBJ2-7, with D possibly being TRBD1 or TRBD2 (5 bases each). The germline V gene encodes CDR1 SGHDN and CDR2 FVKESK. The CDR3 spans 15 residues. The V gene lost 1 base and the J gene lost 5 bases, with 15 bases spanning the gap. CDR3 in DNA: TGTGCCAGCAGCCAAGGGGCCAGTGGGACCCACGAGCAGTACTTC. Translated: CASSQGASGTHEQYF.

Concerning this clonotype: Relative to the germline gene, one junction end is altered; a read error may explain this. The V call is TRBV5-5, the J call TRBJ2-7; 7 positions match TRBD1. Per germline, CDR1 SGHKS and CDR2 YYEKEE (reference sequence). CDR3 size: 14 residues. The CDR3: CANSLVLTGRGAYF. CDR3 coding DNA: TGTGCCAACAGCTTGGTCTTGACAGGGCGCGGAGCGTACTTC. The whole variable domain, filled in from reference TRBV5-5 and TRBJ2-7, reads DAGVTQSPTHLIKTRGQQVTLRCSPISGHKSVSWYQQVLGQGPQFIFQYYEKEERGRGNFPDRFSARQFPNYSSELNVNALLLGDSALYLCANSLVLTGRGAYFGPGTRLTVT.

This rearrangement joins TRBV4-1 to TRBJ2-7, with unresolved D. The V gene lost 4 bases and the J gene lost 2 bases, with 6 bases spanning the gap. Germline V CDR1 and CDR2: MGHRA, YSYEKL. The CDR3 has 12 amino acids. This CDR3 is CASSRSPYEQYF. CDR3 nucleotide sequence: TGCGCCAGCAGCCGCTCCCCCTACGAGCAGTACTTC.

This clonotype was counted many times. CDR3 loop: CASSPGQSMNTEAFF. The CDR3 DNA is TGTGCCAGCAGCCCGGGACAGAGTATGAACACTGAAGCTTTCTTT. The chain employs TRBV3-1 and TRBJ1-1; 7 bases align to TRBD1. The CDR3 covers 15 residues. Germline V gene data show CDR1 as LGHDT and CDR2 as YNNKEL (reference sequence). Unmatched junction bases numbered 5, after V lost 4 bases and J lost 0 bases.

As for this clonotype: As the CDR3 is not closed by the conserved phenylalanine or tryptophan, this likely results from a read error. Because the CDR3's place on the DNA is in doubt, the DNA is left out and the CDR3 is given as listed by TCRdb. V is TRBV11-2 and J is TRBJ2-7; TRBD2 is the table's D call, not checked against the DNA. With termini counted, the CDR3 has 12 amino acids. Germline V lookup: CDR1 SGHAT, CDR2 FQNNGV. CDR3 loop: CASSSLSYVLAG.